One sample yielded the 23 T cell receptor beta chains listed below, sequenced in a study of T cells in Graves' hyperthyroidism and ophthalmopathy. Amplified TCR beta CDR3 regions came from RNA transcripts. The HTBI primer set was used in a first-round RT-PCR of the TCR CDR3. MiXCR, run by TCRdb on the multiplex PCR reads, gives a single entry per CDR3 protein. This table holds roughly 800,000 distinct CDR3 sequences, 38% found once. The sequencing input was blood. All receptors come from a man aged 18-30 years with Graves' hyperthyroidism.

This clonotype occurred a few times. The rearrangement joins TRBV12-5 to TRBJ2-2; tentatively, D is TRBD1 or TRBD2 (5 bases each). The ends were cut back, 2 bases at V and 5 bases at J, with 18 bases in the middle. This CDR3 has 17 amino acids. Germline V lookup: CDR1 LGHNT, CDR2 FRNRAP. CDR3 residues: CASGLWGSLFETGELFF. The CDR3 DNA is TGTGCTAGTGGTTTGTGGGGGAGTCTGTTCGAAACCGGGGAGCTGTTTTTT.

This chain connects TRBV2 to TRBJ2-7; 8 bases match TRBD2. Trimming removed 5 bases from V and 7 bases from J; junction bases left unmatched: 25. There are 19 residues in the CDR3. Germline V gene lookup returns CDR1 SNHLY and CDR2 FYNNEI. This CDR3 is CASSPRTRASGSASVEQYF. As DNA, the CDR3 is TGTGCCAGCAGTCCCAGGACAAGGGCAAGCGGGAGCGCCTCCGTGGAGCAGTACTTC.

The rearrangement links TRBV29-1 to TRBJ2-2; 9 nucleotides align to TRBD2. V was pared by 8 bases and J by 1 base, with 5 bases of the junction left unmatched. This CDR3 is 14 amino acids long. Per the germline V gene, CDR1 is SQVTM and CDR2 is ANQGSEA. DNA of the CDR3: TGCAGCAGTCTAGCGGGGCTGAACACCGGGGAGCTGTTTTTT. Protein: CSSLAGLNTGELFF.

V and J are TRBV5-1 and TRBJ2-2; 10 bases are shared with TRBD2. CDR3 length: 15 amino acids. V lost 4 bases to trimming and J lost 3 bases; unmatched junction nucleotides: 3. Germline CDR1 reads SGHRS; CDR2 reads YFSETQ. The DNA of the CDR3 is TGCGCCAGCAGCCCACTAGCGGGACACACCGGGGAGCTGTTTTTT. Its translation: CASSPLAGHTGELFF.

The V gene is TRBV10-3, the J gene TRBJ1-1; 7 bases fit TRBD1. Germline V CDR1 and CDR2: ENHRY, SYGVKD. The junction had 4 bases not matched to a gene; V was cut back by 6 bases and J by 0 bases. This CDR3 has 14 amino acids. This CDR3 is CAISLQGMNTEAFF. In DNA form, the CDR3 reads TGTGCCATCAGCTTACAGGGGATGAACACTGAAGCTTTCTTT.

This chain connects TRBV9 to TRBJ2-5; 10 nucleotides agree with TRBD1. Germline V gene sequence: CDR1 SGDLS, CDR2 YYNGEE. V dropped 7 bases and J dropped 2; count of bases not matched to a gene: 8. There are 15 residues in the CDR3. The CDR3 sequence: CASSPPDRGQETQYF. The CDR3 DNA sequence: TGTGCCAGCTCACCCCCGGACAGGGGGCAAGAGACCCAGTACTTC.

This clonotype was seen only a few times. This chain joins TRBV19 and TRBJ2-7; the D is unclear. Germline V CDR1 and CDR2: LNHDA, SQIVND (reference sequence). V was trimmed by 7 bases and J by 3 bases, leaving 19 bases between them. This CDR3 has 15 residues. The CDR3 DNA sequence: TGTGCCAGTAAATGGTCGTCAGAACCTTACTACGAGCAGTACTTC. Protein product: CASKWSSEPYYEQYF.

This rearrangement joins TRBV6-5 to TRBJ1-6, with 9 bases aligning to TRBD1. V was pared by 2 bases and J by 8 bases, with 1 base of the junction left unmatched. Germline lookup yields CDR1 MNHEY and CDR2 SVGAGI. The CDR3 extends over 14 amino acids. The CDR3 loop is CASSYGDRDSPLHF. In DNA, the CDR3 is TGTGCCAGCAGTTACGGGGACAGGGATTCACCCCTCCACTTT.

The V call is TRBV11-2, the J call TRBJ2-7; 11 bases are shared with TRBD2. The J segment lost 0 bases and the V segment lost 3 bases, leaving 7 bases of the junction unmatched. The germline V gene encodes CDR1 SGHAT and CDR2 FQNNGV. CDR3 size: 17 residues. The CDR3 protein is CASSFTSGGESSYEQYF. As DNA, the CDR3 is TGTGCCAGCAGCTTTACTAGCGGGGGTGAGAGCTCCTACGAGCAGTACTTC.

The rearrangement links TRBV7-2 to TRBJ2-5, with D perhaps TRBD2 (5 bases). The ends were cut back, 2 bases at V and 1 base at J, with 17 bases in the middle. Germline V gene sequence: CDR1 SGHTA, CDR2 FQGNSA. The CDR3 totals 17 residues. This chain's CDR3 is CASSLLDGRQIQETQYF. In nucleotides, the CDR3 is TGTGCCAGCAGCTTACTCGATGGGAGACAAATCCAAGAGACCCAGTACTTC.

The chain couples TRBV5-4 to TRBJ2-5, with D possibly matching TRBD2 (6 bases). The CDR3 has 15 amino acids. Trimming shortened V by 4 bases and J by 1 base, and 14 bases separated the two germline ends. The germline gives CDR1 SGHNT, CDR2 YYREEE (reference sequence). The CDR3 spells CASSIWGGSQETQYF. The CDR3 region has the DNA TGTGCCAGCAGCATATGGGGAGGCAGCCAAGAGACCCAGTACTTC.

The chain recombines TRBV7-9 with TRBJ1-5; 7 bases align to TRBD1. The J segment lost 4 bases and the V segment lost 5 bases, leaving 11 bases of the junction unmatched. This CDR3 has 16 amino acids. Germline V gene lookup returns CDR1 SEHNR and CDR2 FQNEAQ (reference sequence). In DNA, the CDR3 is TGTGCCAGCAGCCCAGGGGGACAGACGATGAATCAGCCCCAGCATTTT. Translated, it gives CASSPGGQTMNQPQHF.

Of note for this clonotype: Being one base from a much bigger clone, this may be a read error. No conserved phenylalanine or tryptophan is present at the end of the CDR3, so a read error is the likely explanation. The rearrangement uses TRBV5-1 and TRBJ1-2, with D perhaps matching TRBD1 (5 bases). Germline V gene lookup returns CDR1 SGHRS and CDR2 YFSETQ. Trimming left V 6 bases short and J 3 bases short, with 9 bases between. CDR3 length equals 12 residues. The CDR3 DNA is TGCGCCAGCATCGGGGGTGACTATGGCTACACCCTC. Residues: CASIGGDYGYTL.

Note on this clonotype: With a much larger clone just one base away, this may be a read error. CDR3 in amino acids: CATSDPGSQETQYF. DNA for the CDR3: TGTGCCACCAGTGACCCCGGGTCCCAAGAGACCCAGTACTTC. This chain uses TRBV24-1 with TRBJ2-5; D uncertain. Germline lookup yields CDR1 KGHDR and CDR2 SFDVKD. Trimming cost V 4 bases and J 1 base, with 9 bases left between them. CDR3 length equals 14 residues.

This clonotype was recorded many times. The rearrangement uses TRBV7-3 and TRBJ2-2, with no clear D. The length of the CDR3 is 15 residues. The V end lost 5 bases, the J end lost 4 bases, and 14 bases lay between the germline ends. CDR1 SGHTA and CDR2 FQGTGA come from the germline V gene. CDR3 sequence: CASSLTPSGTGELFF. CDR3 sequence (DNA): TGTGCCAGCAGCCTTACCCCCAGTGGCACCGGGGAGCTGTTTTTT.

This clonotype was counted only a few times. V usage is TRBV7-9 and J usage is TRBJ2-7; 13 bases match TRBD2. J gave up 2 bases and V 2 bases, and 3 bases lay outside the gene matches. The CDR3 length is 16 residues. Germline V gene sequence: CDR1 SEHNR, CDR2 FQNEAQ (reference sequence). CDR3 protein: CASSLPGLAGPYEQYF. For the CDR3, the DNA is TGTGCCAGCAGCTTACCGGGACTAGCGGGACCCTACGAGCAGTACTTC.

The table lists this clonotype with a few counts. In DNA, the CDR3 is TGTGCCAGCAGCCCAGGGGCGATGGGCAATCAGCCCCAGCATTTT. Amino acids: CASSPGAMGNQPQHF. V and J are TRBV9 and TRBJ1-5; tentative D call: TRBD1 (6 bases). The CDR3 totals 15 residues. Germline V gene data show CDR1 as SGDLS and CDR2 as YYNGEE. V dropped 4 bases and J dropped 2 bases, with 13 bases sitting between them.

This clonotype was recorded many times. In DNA, the CDR3 is TGTGCCAGCAGCCGGGACGGTAGCAATCAGCCCCAGCATTTT. It is translated as CASSRDGSNQPQHF. The chain links TRBV7-2 to TRBJ1-5; D is perhaps TRBD1 (5 bases). Trimming pared 5 bases from V and 0 bases from J, leaving 8 bases between. Germline CDR1 reads SGHTA; CDR2 reads FQGNSA. The CDR3 is 14 residues long.

This clonotype was seen more than once but under ten times. The genes are TRBV20-1 and TRBJ1-6; possibly TRBD1 for D (5 bases). The CDR3 totals 16 residues. The V end lost 0 bases, the J end lost 10 bases, and 19 bases lay between the germline ends. Germline values: CDR1 DFQATT, CDR2 SNEGSKA (reference sequence). CDR3 sequence (DNA): TGCAGTGCTAGAGATTCCAGGACAATCAACGTCTCACCCCTCCACTTT. Translated: CSARDSRTINVSPLHF.

The chain carries TRBV7-2 and TRBJ2-5, with D perhaps assigned TRBD1 or TRBD2 (6 bases each). The V end lost 3 bases, the J end lost 9 bases, and 17 bases lay between the germline ends. Looked up from germline, CDR1 is SGHTA and CDR2 is FQGNSA. This CDR3 has 14 residues. CDR3 residues: CASSFPGGNQPQYF. Written as DNA, the CDR3 is TGTGCCAGCAGCTTTCCCGGGGGCAACCAGCCCCAGTACTTC.

This chain connects TRBV2 to TRBJ2-5; no clear D. Trimming pared 5 bases from V and 10 bases from J, leaving 17 bases between. The CDR3 spans 13 residues. Germline V gives CDR1 SNHLY, CDR2 FYNNEI. The CDR3 DNA is TGTGCCAGCAGTCCGACTGTACCCTATGGCCAGTACTTC. Protein sequence: CASSPTVPYGQYF.

CDR3 residues: CASSQETRSEAFF. CDR3 DNA: TGTGCCAGCAGCCAAGAAACAAGGAGTGAAGCTTTCTTT. The chain employs TRBV7-8 and TRBJ1-1; unclear D gene. Trimming removed 5 bases from V and 7 bases from J, with 14 bases in between. The V gene's germline CDR1 is SGHVS and CDR2 FQNEAQ. The CDR3 has 13 amino acids.

V and J are TRBV5-1 and TRBJ1-2; the D gene is possibly TRBD1 (6 bases). The CDR3 runs 15 residues. Per the germline V gene, CDR1 is SGHRS and CDR2 is YFSETQ. The V and J ends lost 4 bases and 0 bases respectively, with 13 bases between them. The CDR3 spells CASSQPGTTNYGYTF. In DNA form, the CDR3 reads TGCGCCAGCAGCCAACCCGGGACAACTAACTATGGCTACACCTTC.